Following are 26 T cell receptor beta chains from one sample sequenced in a study of glioma-infiltrating T cells after dendritic cell vaccination. Sample time point: after dendritic cell vaccination, including at tumor progression/relapse. Profiling relied on immunoSEQ multiplex PCR, and the TCRdb table lists in-frame clones only, not all of them. The sample has roughly 100,000 clones, roughly 89% seen once; the top ten hold approximately 2.7%. Sequences were derived from blood, sampled after dendritic cell vaccination. The source is a human donor with glioblastoma.

CDR3 amino acids: CASSFPSGVNTGELFF. CDR3 in DNA: TGCGCCAGCAGCTTCCCCAGCGGGGTGAACACCGGGGAGCTGTTTTTT. The genes are TRBV5-1 and TRBJ2-2, with TRBD2 matching 7 bases. V trimming: 2 bases; J trimming: 1 base; junction bases outside the gene matches: 5. The CDR3 is made up of 16 amino acids. Germline lookup yields CDR1 SGHRS and CDR2 YFSETQ.

This clone was detected only once. The J gene is TRBJ2-1, the V gene TRBV5-1; D remains unclear. The CDR3 sequence is 14 residues long. The V and J ends lost 4 bases and 2 bases respectively, with 10 bases between them. The V gene's germline CDR1 is SGHRS and CDR2 YFSETQ. For the CDR3, the DNA is TGCGCCAGCAGCAATACAGATACCTACAATGAGCAGTTCTTC. Amino acid sequence: CASSNTDTYNEQFF.

The J gene is TRBJ2-5, the V gene TRBV25-1; 7 positions match TRBD1. This CDR3 is 13 amino acids long. CDR1 and CDR2 from the germline V gene are MGHDK and SYGVNS. V dropped 4 bases and J dropped 1; count of bases not matched to a gene: 0. CDR3 loop: CASSGQGQETQYF. Written as DNA, the CDR3 is TGTGCCAGCAGTGGACAGGGCCAAGAGACCCAGTACTTC.

This chain joins TRBV2 and TRBJ2-1, with TRBD1 as a possible D gene (7 bases). Germline assignment: CDR1 SNHLY and CDR2 FYNNEI. The CDR3 runs 15 residues. V lost 7 bases and J lost 2, with 15 bases in between. This CDR3 reads CASTLTGTPYNEQFF. CDR3 DNA: TGTGCCAGCACCTTGACAGGGACTCCCTACAATGAGCAGTTCTTC.

The chain has TRBV9 and TRBJ1-1, with TRBD1 matching over 9 bases. J was trimmed by 4 bases and V by 2 bases; bases with no gene match: 3. The CDR3 runs to 14 residues. Germline CDR1 reads SGDLS; CDR2 reads YYNGEE. The CDR3 sequence is CASSVAQGATEAFF. CDR3 DNA sequence: TGTGCCAGCAGCGTCGCACAGGGGGCCACTGAAGCTTTCTTT.

V gene TRBV6-6 combines with J gene TRBJ2-1; D is unclear. The CDR3 sequence is 13 residues long. The germline V gene has CDR1 MNHNY and CDR2 SVGAGI (reference sequence). Deletions cut 3 bases from V and 3 bases from J, with 6 bases between. Here the CDR3 reads CASSYNFYNEQFF. Here the CDR3 DNA reads TGTGCCAGCAGTTATAATTTCTACAATGAGCAGTTCTTC.

The chain combines TRBV25-1 with TRBJ2-2; TRBD2 agrees at 9 bases. CDR1 and CDR2 (germline): MGHDK, SYGVNS. The V segment lost 8 bases and the J segment 4 bases; nucleotides outside the gene matches: 8. CDR3 length equals 15 residues. The CDR3 DNA sequence: TGTGCCAGCTCCAGTGCGGGGGGGAGCACCGGGGAGCTGTTTTTT. It is translated as CASSSAGGSTGELFF. The whole variable domain, remainder taken from reference TRBV25-1 and TRBJ2-2, is EADIYQTPRYLVIGTGKKITLECSQTMGHDKMYWYQQDPGMELHLIHYSYGVNSTEKGDLSSESTVSRIRTEHFPLTLESARPSHTSQYLCASSSAGGSTGELFFGEGSRLTVL.

The chain combines TRBV10-2 with TRBJ2-3; D may be TRBD2 (6 bases). Per the germline V gene, CDR1 is WSHSY and CDR2 is SAAADI. The ends were cut back, 1 base at V and 8 bases at J, with 10 bases in the middle. This CDR3 contains 13 residues. Here the CDR3 reads CASSEYWRGTQYF. Here the CDR3 DNA reads TGCGCCAGCAGTGAGTACTGGAGGGGTACGCAGTATTTT.

The chain joins TRBV6-5 to TRBJ2-1; D is possibly TRBD2 (8 bases). The CDR3 is 16 residues long. Looked up from germline, CDR1 is MNHEY and CDR2 is SVGAGI. V was pared by 2 bases and J by 7 bases, with 18 bases between. CDR3 amino acids: CASSYPGTRGPNEQFF. DNA of the CDR3: TGTGCCAGCAGTTACCCCGGGACTAGGGGGCCAAATGAGCAGTTCTTC.

This clone has only a few counts. Additional DNA sequences in this sample encode the identical CDR3. The genes are TRBV27 and TRBJ2-1; 9 nucleotides agree with TRBD2. The CDR3 consists of 13 residues. After removal of 3 bases from V and 7 bases from J, the junction contained 1 base not matched to a gene. Germline V lookup: CDR1 MNHEY, CDR2 SMNVEV (reference sequence). The CDR3 reads CASSFSGRNEQFF. The CDR3 DNA sequence: TGTGCCAGCAGTTTTAGCGGGAGAAATGAGCAGTTCTTC.

The chain has TRBV4-1 and TRBJ1-2, with 8 bases lining up with TRBD1. The CDR3 has 14 amino acids. The V gene's germline CDR1 is MGHRA and CDR2 YSYEKL. The V segment lost 1 base and the J segment 5 bases; nucleotides outside the gene matches: 3. The CDR3 DNA sequence: TGCGCCAGCAGCCAAGTGACAGGGGCTTATGGCTACACCTTC. Translating it yields CASSQVTGAYGYTF.

CDR3 protein: CAWSSPGQPTF. CDR3 coding DNA: TGTGCCTGGAGCTCCCCGGGACAGCCTACCTTC. The rearrangement uses TRBV30 and TRBJ1-2; 7 positions match TRBD1. V was clipped by 3 bases and J by 14 bases; unmatched bases: 9. From germline, CDR1 is GTSNPN and CDR2 SVGIG (reference sequence). The CDR3 spans 11 residues.

This chain uses TRBV5-4 with TRBJ1-1; no clear D. V was shortened by 4 bases and J by 5 bases, with 15 bases between the two germline ends. Germline CDR1 and CDR2: SGHNT and YYREEE (reference sequence). CDR3 length: 14 residues. The CDR3 here is CASSAEEGGTEAFF. CDR3 sequence (DNA): TGTGCCAGCAGCGCCGAGGAGGGAGGTACTGAAGCTTTCTTT.

J is TRBJ2-3 and V is TRBV5-4, with 12 bases aligning to TRBD2. Trimming took 4 bases from V and 6 from J; bases not matched to a gene: 9. This CDR3 has 16 amino acids. The germline gives CDR1 SGHNT, CDR2 YYREEE (reference sequence). The DNA of the CDR3 is TGTGCCAGCAGCCCGGCGACTAGCGGGAGTCGGGATACGCAGTATTTT. Amino acids: CASSPATSGSRDTQYF.

The chain couples TRBV5-8 to TRBJ2-7; 10 bases fit TRBD1. The CDR3 contains 17 residues. V dropped 2 bases and J dropped 5; count of bases not matched to a gene: 13. Germline V lookup: CDR1 SGHTS, CDR2 YDEGEE. The CDR3 reads CASSFYPPGQGDHEQYF. DNA of the CDR3: TGTGCCAGCAGCTTTTATCCACCCGGACAGGGGGACCACGAGCAGTACTTC.

The rearrangement links TRBV7-3 to TRBJ2-1, with D possibly TRBD1 on 7 matching bases. The V end was cut by 4 bases, the J end by 2 bases, with 15 bases between. This CDR3 spans 16 amino acids. The germline V gene has CDR1 SGHTA and CDR2 FQGTGA. The CDR3 protein is CASSSGEGGAYNEQFF. The CDR3 DNA reads as TGTGCCAGCAGCTCGGGGGAAGGGGGCGCCTACAATGAGCAGTTCTTC.

The rearrangement uses TRBV6-1 and TRBJ1-2, with 8 bases lining up with TRBD1. V lost 0 bases to trimming and J lost 3 bases; unmatched junction nucleotides: 6. The germline V gene has CDR1 MNHNS and CDR2 SASEGT. The length of the CDR3 is 16 residues. The CDR3 sequence is CASSEAGAGGHYGYTF. The CDR3, as DNA: TGTGCCAGCAGTGAAGCAGGGGCAGGGGGCCACTATGGCTACACCTTC.

This clone was seen a single time. The gene calls are TRBV2 and TRBJ1-5, with 7 bases matching TRBD1. Germline CDR1 SNHLY, CDR2 FYNNEI. V shed 3 bases, J shed 6 bases, and the junction held 8 bases outside the gene matches. The CDR3 spans 15 residues. Here the CDR3 DNA reads TGTGCCAGCAGTGAGAGGACAGGACTTGGTCAGCCCCAGCATTTT. Translation gives CASSERTGLGQPQHF.

The chain joins TRBV5-5 to TRBJ2-3; maybe TRBD2 (6 bases). The length of the CDR3 is 13 residues. In germline, CDR1 is SGHKS, CDR2 YYEKEE (reference sequence). V shed 2 bases and J shed 3 bases, with 7 bases lying between them. The CDR3 protein is CASSFGGTDTQYF. The CDR3, as DNA: TGTGCCAGCAGCTTCGGAGGGACAGATACGCAGTATTTT. Together with reference TRBV5-5 and TRBJ2-3, the CDR3 gives the full variable domain: DAGVTQSPTHLIKTRGQQVTLRCSPISGHKSVSWYQQVLGQGPQFIFQYYEKEERGRGNFPDRFSARQFPNYSSELNVNALLLGDSALYLCASSFGGTDTQYFGPGTRLTVL.

The chain uses TRBV12-2 and TRBJ2-1; TRBD2 is the table's D call, not checked against the DNA. TRBV12-2 is flagged as a pseudogene. The length of the CDR3 is 10 residues. CDR3: CARPGDEQFF. The DNA of the CDR3 is TGTGCAAGGCCCGGAGATGAGCAGTTCTTC.

The V gene is TRBV4-2, the J gene TRBJ2-7; TRBD1 aligns across 12 bases. The CDR3 length is 20 residues. V lost 4 bases to trimming and J lost 7 bases; unmatched junction nucleotides: 23. Germline V CDR1 and CDR2: LGHNA, YNFKEQ. As DNA, the CDR3 is TGTGCCAGCAGCCCCTTGGTTACCGGGACAGGGGGCGTCTACATGGGGGAGCAGTACTTC. Translating it yields CASSPLVTGTGGVYMGEQYF.

The chain links TRBV6-6 to TRBJ2-5, with 9 bases lining up with TRBD2. Germline trimming cut 0 bases from V and 2 bases from J; bases unmatched to any gene: 1. The CDR3 spans 15 residues. The V gene's germline CDR1 is MNHNY and CDR2 SVGAGI (reference sequence). The CDR3 reads CASSYSAGGQETQYF. CDR3 bases: TGTGCCAGCAGTTACTCGGCGGGAGGGCAAGAGACCCAGTACTTC.

The chain links TRBV7-6 to TRBJ1-4; D unclear. Between the trimmed V and J ends, which lost 5 bases and 0 bases, there was a span of 10 bases. CDR1 is SGHVS, CDR2 FNYEAQ, per germline. The CDR3 totals 15 residues. In nucleotides, the CDR3 is TGTGCCAGCAGCCCTAGTACGGCAACTAATGAAAAACTGTTTTTT. Amino acids: CASSPSTATNEKLFF.

This clone was observed a single time. The chain uses TRBV25-1 and TRBJ2-2, with 11 bases fitting TRBD2. Per the germline V gene, CDR1 is MGHDK and CDR2 is SYGVNS. This CDR3 is 12 amino acids long. Trimming took 10 bases from V and 8 from J; bases not matched to a gene: 3. The CDR3 nucleotides are TGTGCCACGACTAGCGGGATTGGGGAGCTGTTTTTT. This codes for CATTSGIGELFF.

This clone appeared once. V usage is TRBV19 and J usage is TRBJ2-2; TRBD2 aligns across 7 bases. The CDR3 contains 15 residues. V shed 9 bases, J shed 6 bases, and the junction held 13 bases outside the gene matches. Germline V gene lookup returns CDR1 LNHDA and CDR2 SQIVND (reference sequence). The CDR3 bases are TGTGCCAGCAAACCCGGGACTAACACGGCCGGGGAGCTGTTTTTT. Its translation is CASKPGTNTAGELFF.

CDR3 nucleotide sequence: TGTGCCAGCAGCCAAGTGGGGCGCCGAGACACTGAAGCTTTCTTT. Translating it yields CASSQVGRRDTEAFF. The chain carries TRBV14 and TRBJ1-1, with D perhaps matching TRBD1 (5 bases). Germline values: CDR1 SGHDN, CDR2 FVKESK. The V end was cut by 1 base, the J end by 3 bases, with 12 bases between. There are 15 residues in the CDR3.